The 26 T cell receptor beta chains below come from one sample, sequenced in a study of cytomegalovirus exposure and HLA in healthy donors. In the PCR, 60 Vbeta and 13 Jbeta primers were used. The repertoire was sequenced with immunoSEQ multiplex PCR; TCRdb's copy has only in-frame clones and lacks some. This sample lists under 150,000 clones; its ten largest clones have roughly 2%. Specimen: PBMCs. These TCRs come from an older woman in good health and CMV-seronegative.

This chain connects TRBV6-5 to TRBJ1-2; 8 bases agree with TRBD1. V was clipped by 5 bases and J by 4 bases; unmatched bases: 6. This CDR3 spans 14 amino acids. Per the germline V gene, CDR1 is MNHEY and CDR2 is SVGAGI. CDR3 loop: CASSPDRAFYGYTF. The CDR3 coding sequence is TGTGCCAGCAGTCCGGACAGGGCGTTCTATGGCTACACCTTC.

CDR3 DNA: TGTGCCAGCAGTGAAGGAGTCGTCGTCTACGAGCAGTACTTC. Amino acids: CASSEGVVVYEQYF. The chain carries TRBV2 and TRBJ2-7, with D unclear. CDR1 is SNHLY and CDR2 is FYNNEI in the germline V gene. V gave up 1 base and J gave up 3 bases, with 10 bases separating them. The CDR3 sequence is 14 residues long.

This chain joins TRBV28 and TRBJ2-7; 8 bases fit TRBD2. The germline CDR1 and CDR2 sequences are MDHEN and SYDVKM. J gave up 4 bases and V 5 bases, and 10 bases lay outside the gene matches. The CDR3 contains 15 residues. In nucleotides, the CDR3 is TGTGCCAGCAGTCGCCGGGTAGCGGGGCTATACGAGCAGTACTTC. It specifies CASSRRVAGLYEQYF. Based on the CDR3 plus reference TRBV28 and TRBJ2-7, the full variable domain is DVKVTQSSRYLVKRTGEKVFLECVQDMDHENMFWYRQDPGLGLRLIYFSYDVKMKEKGDIPEGYSVSREKKERFSLILESASTNQTSMYLCASSRRVAGLYEQYFGPGTRLTVT.

Notes on this clone: In the same sample, other DNA sequences code for this CDR3. This chain connects TRBV10-2 to TRBJ2-5, with D possibly matching TRBD1 (6 bases). V shed 2 bases and J shed 4 bases, with 8 bases lying between them. This CDR3 contains 13 residues. Germline values: CDR1 WSHSY, CDR2 SAAADI. The CDR3 region is CASSETGRETQYF. CDR3 bases: TGCGCCAGCAGTGAGACAGGGCGAGAGACCCAGTACTTC.

The chain has TRBV28 and TRBJ2-7; 11 nucleotides match TRBD2. J gave up 5 bases and V 6 bases, and 3 bases lay outside the gene matches. The CDR3 loop spans 13 amino acids. Germline-derived CDR1 and CDR2 are MDHEN and SYDVKM. CDR3 in amino acids: CASRVAGGHEQYF. The DNA for the CDR3 is TGTGCCAGCAGGGTAGCGGGGGGGCACGAGCAGTACTTC.

The genes are TRBV13 and TRBJ2-1; 10 positions match TRBD2. The J segment lost 10 bases and the V segment lost 5 bases, leaving 5 bases of the junction unmatched. From germline, CDR1 is PRHDT and CDR2 FYEKMQ (reference sequence). CDR3 length: 13 amino acids. CDR3 nucleotides: TGTGCCAGCAGCCGACGGACTAGCGGAGAGCAGTTCTTC. Encoded protein: CASSRRTSGEQFF.

This chain connects TRBV7-2 to TRBJ2-7, with 11 bases aligning to TRBD1. The CDR3 covers 16 residues. Looked up from germline, CDR1 is SGHTA and CDR2 is FQGNSA. J gave up 4 bases and V 4 bases, and 9 bases lay outside the gene matches. CDR3 bases: TGTGCCAGCAGCTCCGGGACGGGACAGGGGGTATACGAGCAGTACTTC. Amino acids: CASSSGTGQGVYEQYF.

The J gene is TRBJ2-7, the V gene TRBV6-1; D gene ambiguous. From germline, CDR1 is MNHNS and CDR2 SASEGT. The CDR3 covers 15 residues. Trimming stripped 8 bases from V and 9 bases from J, with 26 bases between. The CDR3 loop is CASSFGGEYSRGQYF. DNA for the CDR3: TGTGCCAGCTCCTTCGGTGGAGAGTACTCCCGTGGGCAGTACTTC.

J is TRBJ1-2 and V is TRBV19, with TRBD1 identical over 7 bases. CDR1 LNHDA and CDR2 SQIVND come from the germline V gene (reference sequence). The V and J ends lost 5 bases and 5 bases, in that order; junction bases with no gene match: 11. The CDR3 has 15 amino acids. CDR3 DNA sequence: TGTGCCAGTAGTGAGTCAGACAGGGCAAGTTATGGCTACACCTTC. Protein: CASSESDRASYGYTF.

This chain uses TRBV5-4 with TRBJ2-5; 10 bases line up with TRBD2. The ends lost 3 bases at V and 6 bases at J; junction bases unmatched: 8. Germline assignment: CDR1 SGHNT and CDR2 YYREEE (reference sequence). The CDR3 is made up of 15 amino acids. In nucleotides, the CDR3 is TGTGCCAGCAGCTGGGCTAGCGGGGGAGGAAAGACCCAGTACTTC. Its translation is CASSWASGGGKTQYF.

The chain carries TRBV30 and TRBJ2-3; the match to TRBD2 covers 11 bases. The germline CDR1 and CDR2 sequences are GTSNPN and SVGIG (reference sequence). J gave up 5 bases and V 3 bases, and 4 bases lay outside the gene matches. This CDR3 is 14 amino acids long. CDR3 bases: TGTGCCTGGAGCATCGGGACTAGCGGAGATACGCAGTATTTT. Its protein is CAWSIGTSGDTQYF. Variable domain in full (rest from reference TRBV30 and TRBJ2-3): SQTIHQWPATLVQPVGSPLSLECTVEGTSNPNLYWYRQAAGRGLQLLFYSVGIGQISSEVPQNLSASRPQDRQFILSSKKLLLSDSGFYLCAWSIGTSGDTQYFGPGTRLTVL.

V is TRBV27 and J is TRBJ1-6; D remains unclear. Trimming removed 6 bases from V and 7 bases from J, with 16 bases in between. Germline V gene data show CDR1 as MNHEY and CDR2 as SMNVEV (reference sequence). There are 15 residues in the CDR3. CDR3 DNA sequence: TGTGCCAGCAGGTCCCTCCGGGAGAGAAATTCACCCCTCCACTTT. Translating it yields CASRSLRERNSPLHF.

The genes are TRBV9 and TRBJ2-3; 9 bases are shared with TRBD2. The CDR3 covers 16 residues. CDR1 and CDR2 from the germline V gene are SGDLS and YYNGEE. J was trimmed by 3 bases and V by 4 bases; bases with no gene match: 9. The CDR3 bases are TGTGCCAGCAGCAGCCGGGGTAGCGGGAGTACAGATACGCAGTATTTT. As protein: CASSSRGSGSTDTQYF.

The chain carries TRBV30 and TRBJ2-4, with D tentatively TRBD2 (6 bases). The CDR3 contains 14 residues. Germline V CDR1 and CDR2: GTSNPN, SVGIG (reference sequence). V lost 0 bases to trimming and J lost 6 bases, with 12 bases between them. The DNA of the CDR3 is TGTGCCTGGAGTGTCCGCGGGAATATAAACATTCAGTACTTC. Its translation: CAWSVRGNINIQYF.

The chain links TRBV28 to TRBJ1-1; no reliable D call. Trimming removed 7 bases from V and 2 bases from J, with 14 bases in between. CDR3 size: 14 residues. Germline CDR1 reads MDHEN; CDR2 reads SYDVKM. CDR3 amino acids: CASKHPGSNTEAFF. The DNA for the CDR3 is TGTGCCAGCAAACACCCGGGTTCCAACACTGAAGCTTTCTTT.

CDR3 sequence: CASSEGGEKLFF. CDR3 in DNA: TGCGCCAGCAGTGAGGGAGGAGAAAAACTGTTTTTT. This rearrangement joins TRBV10-1 to TRBJ1-4, with unresolved D. The CDR3 length is 12 residues. Trimming took 2 bases from V and 8 from J, leaving 6 bases between them. CDR1 and CDR2 from the germline V gene are WNHNN and SYGVQD (reference sequence).

This chain links TRBV11-2 with TRBJ2-4; 7 nucleotides align to TRBD1. Germline V gene data show CDR1 as SGHAT and CDR2 as FQNNGV. CDR3 length: 15 amino acids. V was clipped by 5 bases and J by 6 bases; unmatched bases: 10. The CDR3 is CASSTTRQGGNIQYF. CDR3 DNA: TGTGCCAGCAGCACGACTCGACAGGGCGGAAACATTCAGTACTTC. Full variable domain (rest looked up from reference TRBV11-2 and TRBJ2-4): EAGVAQSPRYKIIEKRQSVAFWCNPISGHATLYWYQQILGQGPKLLIQFQNNGVVDDSQLPKDRFSAERLKGVDSTLKIQPAKLEDSAVYLCASSTTRQGGNIQYFGAGTRLSVL.

The chain's CDR3 is CASSLAGASQYF. In DNA, the CDR3 is TGTGCCAGCAGTTTAGCGGGGGCCTCCCAGTACTTC. The genes are TRBV6-1 and TRBJ2-5; 9 nucleotides agree with TRBD2. Per germline, CDR1 MNHNS and CDR2 SASEGT. The CDR3 covers 12 residues. Trimming at V came to 5 bases and at J to 9 bases, leaving 4 bases not matched to a gene.

In nucleotides, the CDR3 is TGTGCCAGCCAAATCGTACAGGGGGGTGAAAAACTGTTTTTT. Protein sequence: CASQIVQGGEKLFF. V and J are TRBV28 and TRBJ1-4; TRBD1 matches 8 bases. The length of the CDR3 is 14 residues. J was trimmed by 7 bases and V by 8 bases; bases with no gene match: 9. Germline-derived CDR1 and CDR2 are MDHEN and SYDVKM.

CDR3 in amino acids: CSGAEPPNYGYTF. The CDR3 nucleotides are TGCAGCGGCGCCGAACCCCCTAACTATGGCTACACCTTC. The chain couples TRBV29-1 to TRBJ1-2; D is unresolved. CDR1 and CDR2 from the germline V gene are SQVTM and ANQGSEA. CDR3 length: 13 residues. V was clipped by 7 bases and J by 0 bases, with 12 bases between them.

The chain joins TRBV5-1 to TRBJ2-6, with 8 bases fitting TRBD1. This CDR3 spans 13 amino acids. The J segment lost 11 bases and the V segment lost 3 bases, leaving 4 bases of the junction unmatched. Germline-derived CDR1 and CDR2 are SGHRS and YFSETQ. CDR3 sequence (DNA): TGCGCCAGCAGCTCTGGACAGGGCTACGTCCTGACTTTC. As protein: CASSSGQGYVLTF.

This chain connects TRBV6-1 to TRBJ2-3; 9 positions agree with TRBD1. The CDR3 is 14 amino acids. The trim removed 5 bases at V and 5 bases at J, leaving 5 bases unmatched. CDR1 and CDR2 from the germline V gene are MNHNS and SASEGT. CDR3 in DNA: TGTGCCAGCAGTACAGGGGGCGTCGGAGATACGCAGTATTTT. Its translation is CASSTGGVGDTQYF.

This chain uses TRBV7-2 with TRBJ2-7; D is unresolved. CDR1 and CDR2 from the germline V gene are SGHTA and FQGNSA. The CDR3 is made up of 13 amino acids. Trimming pared 5 bases from V and 3 bases from J, leaving 11 bases between. CDR3 protein: CASSANELYEQYF. As DNA, the CDR3 is TGTGCCAGCAGCGCAAATGAGCTCTACGAGCAGTACTTC. Drawing the rest from reference TRBV7-2 and TRBJ2-7, the complete variable domain is GAGVSQSPSNKVTEKGKDVELRCDPISGHTALYWYRQSLGQGLEFLIYFQGNSAPDKSGLPSDRFSAERTGGSVSTLTIQRTQQEDSAVYLCASSANELYEQYFGPGTRLTVT.

The rearrangement links TRBV7-2 to TRBJ2-3, with a possible D match to TRBD2 (5 bases). V dropped 1 base and J dropped 2 bases, with 13 bases sitting between them. CDR1 and CDR2 from the germline V gene are SGHTA and FQGNSA. The CDR3 totals 16 residues. The CDR3 DNA sequence: TGTGCCAGCAGCTTAGTTGGTAACGGGGTCACAGATACGCAGTATTTT. It specifies CASSLVGNGVTDTQYF. The variable domain in full, with the rest retrieved from reference TRBV7-2 and TRBJ2-3, is GAGVSQSPSNKVTEKGKDVELRCDPISGHTALYWYRQSLGQGLEFLIYFQGNSAPDKSGLPSDRFSAERTGGSVSTLTIQRTQQEDSAVYLCASSLVGNGVTDTQYFGPGTRLTVL.

J is TRBJ1-2 and V is TRBV19; TRBD1 aligns across 9 bases. This CDR3 is built from 15 residues. J lost 4 bases, V lost 5 bases, and 8 bases had no gene match. The germline gives CDR1 LNHDA, CDR2 SQIVND (reference sequence). CDR3 DNA: TGTGCCAGTAGTCTCGGGACAGGGTTAACCTATGGCTACACCTTC. It yields the protein CASSLGTGLTYGYTF.

The J gene is TRBJ2-3, the V gene TRBV5-1; 7 nucleotides agree with TRBD2. The length of the CDR3 is 13 residues. The germline gives CDR1 SGHRS, CDR2 YFSETQ. V was clipped by 2 bases and J by 6 bases; unmatched bases: 3. The CDR3 protein is CASSFELADTQYF. DNA of the CDR3: TGCGCCAGCAGCTTCGAACTAGCGGATACGCAGTATTTT.